Shown below are 17 T cell receptor beta chains from a single sample sequenced in a study of blood T cell repertoires in COVID-19. TCRdb keeps only in-frame clones here, not all; method: immunoSEQ multiplex PCR. The data show under 200,000 clones, around 84% seen once. Sequencing input: peripheral blood. All receptors derive from a young man with active or convalescent COVID-19.

This chain's CDR3 is CASSLRTVSRNEQFF. For the CDR3, the DNA is TGTGCCAGCAGCCTTCGGACTGTCTCCCGGAATGAGCAGTTCTTC. V gene TRBV13 combines with J gene TRBJ2-1; possible D gene TRBD2, 5 bases. V lost 5 bases, J lost 7 bases, and 18 bases lay in between. CDR1 is PRHDT and CDR2 is FYEKMQ in the germline V gene (reference sequence). The CDR3 consists of 15 residues.

The chain carries TRBV4-1 and TRBJ1-1; D is undetermined. CDR3 size: 13 residues. Per germline, CDR1 MGHRA and CDR2 YSYEKL. Between the trimmed V and J ends, which lost 4 bases and 4 bases, there was a span of 10 bases. The CDR3 DNA sequence: TGCGCCAGCAGCCGGGCCTTCGGCACTGAAGCTTTCTTT. This codes for CASSRAFGTEAFF.

The DNA for the CDR3 is TGTGCCAGCAGCAAAATACAGGGGCTACAACAAGAGACCCAGTACTTC. It encodes CASSKIQGLQQETQYF. The chain couples TRBV2 to TRBJ2-5; 7 bases are a match to TRBD1. This CDR3 contains 16 residues. J lost 2 bases, V lost 6 bases, and 12 bases had no gene match. Germline V lookup: CDR1 SNHLY, CDR2 FYNNEI.

This CDR3 is CASSGQGTEAFF. The CDR3 DNA reads TGTGCCAGCAGCGGACAGGGGACTGAAGCTTTCTTT. The rearrangement links TRBV9 to TRBJ1-1; TRBD1 matches at 8 bases. The V gene end was trimmed by 3 bases and the J gene end by 5 bases; junction bases not matched to a gene: 0. The length of the CDR3 is 12 residues. Germline V lookup: CDR1 SGDLS, CDR2 YYNGEE.

The CDR3 bases are TGTGCCAGCAGCTTAGCGGCAGGAGGGGACTACGAGCAGTACGTC. It is translated as CASSLAAGGDYEQYV. The chain employs TRBV11-2 and TRBJ2-7; maybe TRBD2 (6 bases). CDR1 and CDR2 (germline): SGHAT, FQNNGV. Trimming pared 1 base from V and 3 bases from J, leaving 13 bases between. The CDR3 is 15 amino acids.

The chain has TRBV27 and TRBJ1-1, with D perhaps TRBD1 (5 bases). The germline gives CDR1 MNHEY, CDR2 SMNVEV (reference sequence). The CDR3 extends over 13 amino acids. V was trimmed by 6 bases and J by 0 bases, leaving 8 bases between them. This CDR3 is CASRGPVNTEAFF. The DNA for the CDR3 is TGTGCCAGCAGGGGGCCGGTGAACACTGAAGCTTTCTTT.

The V call is TRBV19, the J call TRBJ1-4; perhaps TRBD1 as D (5 bases). CDR3 length equals 14 residues. V was pared by 5 bases and J by 1 base, with 8 bases between. Germline CDR1 LNHDA, CDR2 SQIVND (reference sequence). The CDR3 sequence: CASSPGLTNEKLFF. The CDR3 DNA follows: TGTGCCAGTAGTCCAGGGTTAACTAATGAAAAACTGTTTTTT.

The chain recombines TRBV29-1 with TRBJ2-3; the D gene is possibly TRBD2 (7 bases). Trimming took 8 bases from V and 2 from J, leaving 17 bases between them. CDR3 length equals 14 residues. Per germline, CDR1 SQVTM and CDR2 ANQGSEA. The chain's CDR3 is CSTGGGVTTDTQYF. CDR3 DNA sequence: TGCAGCACGGGGGGCGGGGTAACCACAGATACGCAGTATTTT.

This chain connects TRBV28 to TRBJ2-7; 7 bases fit TRBD1. This CDR3 contains 14 residues. CDR1 and CDR2 (germline): MDHEN, SYDVKM. V was pared by 2 bases and J by 2 bases, with 3 bases of the junction left unmatched. The CDR3 is CASSLRGPPYEQYV. In nucleotides, the CDR3 is TGTGCCAGCAGTTTAAGGGGGCCCCCCTACGAGCAGTACGTC.

This clone came up once. The CDR3 DNA sequence: TGTGCCAGCAGCTTAGACAGGGCCACTGAAGCTTTCTTT. It specifies CASSLDRATEAFF. This chain joins TRBV6-5 and TRBJ1-1; the match to TRBD1 covers 7 bases. The CDR3 has 13 residues. The V and J ends lost 6 bases and 4 bases, in that order; junction bases with no gene match: 5. Germline loops: CDR1 MNHEY, CDR2 SVGAGI.

This clone was observed a handful of times. The rearrangement links TRBV6-8 to TRBJ2-7, with TRBD1 matching 7 bases. Germline V lookup: CDR1 MNHGY, CDR2 SAAAGT. CDR3 length equals 13 residues. With 6 bases clipped from V and 6 bases from J, the junction kept 8 bases outside the gene matches. DNA for the CDR3: TGTGCCAGCAGGCAACAGGGGCCGGGCGAGCAGTACTTC. This sequence encodes CASRQQGPGEQYF.

The V gene is TRBV6-5, the J gene TRBJ2-7; TRBD1 matches at 9 bases. CDR3 size: 13 residues. Germline V lookup: CDR1 MNHEY, CDR2 SVGAGI. With V trimmed by 6 bases and J by 7 bases, 7 bases remained unmatched. CDR3 sequence reads: CASRGTGWQEQYV. The DNA of the CDR3 is TGTGCCAGCAGGGGGACAGGGTGGCAGGAGCAGTACGTC.

The chain couples TRBV6-2 or TRBV6-3 to TRBJ1-2, with D perhaps matching TRBD1 (6 bases). CDR1 MNHEY and CDR2 SVGEGT come from the germline V gene. The CDR3 covers 14 residues. V lost 3 bases, J lost 8 bases, and 16 bases lay in between. CDR3: CASSYQGPRHGYTF. The CDR3 region has the DNA TGTGCCAGCAGTTATCAGGGGCCCCGTCACGGCTACACCTTC.

In this sample, this clone turned up once. The rearrangement joins TRBV28 to TRBJ1-3, with a weak D call TRBD1 (6 bases). V was clipped by 3 bases and J by 16 bases, with 19 bases between them. The CDR3 totals 13 residues. CDR1 and CDR2 from the germline V gene are MDHEN and SYDVKM. The CDR3 loop is CASSFNKQGPTYF. CDR3 DNA sequence: TGTGCCAGCAGTTTTAATAAACAGGGTCCCACTTATTTT.

This clone was found once. The V gene is TRBV28, the J gene TRBJ2-3; no definite D call. Germline V gene sequence: CDR1 MDHEN, CDR2 SYDVKM. The CDR3 spans 13 residues. Trimming cost V 7 bases and J 6 bases, with 14 bases left between them. Here the CDR3 DNA reads TGTGCCAGCATCGCGCGTGGCGGCGATACGCAGTATTTT. It translates to CASIARGGDTQYF. The variable domain in full, completed from reference TRBV28 and TRBJ2-3, reads DVKVTQSSRYLVKRTGEKVFLECVQDMDHENMFWYRQDPGLGLRLIYFSYDVKMKEKGDIPEGYSVSREKKERFSLILESASTNQTSMYLCASIARGGDTQYFGPGTRLTVL.

This clone was counted once. This chain links TRBV6-5 with TRBJ1-5; the D gene is possibly TRBD1 (6 bases). Between the trimmed V and J ends, which lost 6 bases and 7 bases, there was a span of 10 bases. This CDR3 comprises 12 residues. Germline V gene sequence: CDR1 MNHEY, CDR2 SVGAGI. The CDR3 DNA reads as TGTGCCAGCAGAACAGGGTTACAGCCCCAGCATTTT. Its translation: CASRTGLQPQHF.

This clone was counted a few times. The CDR3 sequence: CASSLNPNYGYTF. The CDR3 DNA follows: TGTGCCAGCAGCCTAAACCCCAACTATGGCTACACCTTC. This chain links TRBV11-2 with TRBJ1-2; D call uncertain. Germline V gives CDR1 SGHAT, CDR2 FQNNGV. Between the trimmed V and J ends, which lost 5 bases and 2 bases, there was a span of 9 bases. The CDR3 covers 13 residues.